One sample yielded the 4 T cell receptor beta chains listed below, sequenced in a study of post-analysis software for immune sequencing data. Unique molecular identifiers were carried by the TCR beta cDNA libraries. TCRdb reprocessed the PCR reads via MiXCR and lists one record per CDR3 protein. The sample lists roughly 570,000 distinct CDR3 sequences; roughly 34% were seen once. Overall study results and limits: TRBV5-6, TRBV5-1 and TRBV20-1 belonged to a set of roughly 5 TRBV segments that were more frequent in patients than controls.

These receptors have no known antigen. Sequences were obtained from blood. The receptors shown here come from a girl aged 2 to 17 with multiple sclerosis.

Details on this clonotype: One end of the junction does not line up with germline, which may come from a read error. The V and J genes are TRBV7-9 and TRBJ2-1; 8 bases are shared with TRBD1. CDR3 length: 15 residues. The germline V gene has CDR1 SEHNR and CDR2 FQNEAQ (reference sequence). CDR3 loop: CASSIRGTGNNEQFF. CDR3 DNA: TGTGCCAGCAGCATTCGAGGGACAGGCAACAATGAGCAGTTTTTC.

This rearrangement joins TRBV3-1 to TRBJ1-5; TRBD1 might be the D (6 bases). Looked up from germline, CDR1 is LGHDT and CDR2 is YNNKEL (reference sequence). This CDR3 comprises 14 residues. V lost 3 bases, J lost 5 bases, and 11 bases lay in between. The CDR3 bases are TGTGCCAGCAGCCAGAGGGGGGGGGATCAGCCCCAGCATTTT. This codes for CASSQRGGDQPQHF.

The V gene is TRBV24-1, the J gene TRBJ2-1; 9 nucleotides agree with TRBD1. J gave up 3 bases and V 6 bases, and 2 bases lay outside the gene matches. Germline CDR1 KGHDR, CDR2 SFDVKD. The CDR3 contains 14 residues. The CDR3 coding sequence is TGTGCCACCAGTCAGACAGGGGGCTACAATGAGCAGTTCTTC. Its translation: CATSQTGGYNEQFF.

The V gene is TRBV7-2, the J gene TRBJ1-6; D call uncertain. V was pared by 5 bases and J by 8 bases, with 13 bases between. This CDR3 contains 14 residues. Germline CDR1 and CDR2: SGHTA and FQGNSA. CDR3 nucleotides: TGTGCCAGCAGCGGAAGGTGGCCACATTCACCCCTCCACTTT. It specifies CASSGRWPHSPLHF.